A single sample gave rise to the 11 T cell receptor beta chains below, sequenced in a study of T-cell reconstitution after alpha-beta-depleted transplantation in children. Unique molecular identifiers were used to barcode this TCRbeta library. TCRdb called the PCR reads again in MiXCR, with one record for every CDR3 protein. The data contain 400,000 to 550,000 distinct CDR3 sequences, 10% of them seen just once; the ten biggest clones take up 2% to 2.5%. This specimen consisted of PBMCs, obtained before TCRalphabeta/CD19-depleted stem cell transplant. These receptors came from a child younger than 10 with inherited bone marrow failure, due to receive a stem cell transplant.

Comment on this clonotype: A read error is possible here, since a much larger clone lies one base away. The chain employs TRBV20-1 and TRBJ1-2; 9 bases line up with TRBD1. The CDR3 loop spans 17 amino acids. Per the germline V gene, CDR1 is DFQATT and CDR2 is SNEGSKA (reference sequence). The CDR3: CGARGGTGHGANYGYTF. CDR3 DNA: TGCGGTGCTAGAGGAGGGACAGGGCACGGGGCTAACTATGGCTACACCTTC.

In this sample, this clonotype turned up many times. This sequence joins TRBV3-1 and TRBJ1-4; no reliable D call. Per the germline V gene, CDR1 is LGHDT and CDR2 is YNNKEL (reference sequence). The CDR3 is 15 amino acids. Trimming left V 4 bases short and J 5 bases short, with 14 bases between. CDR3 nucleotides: TGTGCCAGCAGCCCGTACCAGAGCTACAATGAAAAACTGTTTTTT. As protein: CASSPYQSYNEKLFF.

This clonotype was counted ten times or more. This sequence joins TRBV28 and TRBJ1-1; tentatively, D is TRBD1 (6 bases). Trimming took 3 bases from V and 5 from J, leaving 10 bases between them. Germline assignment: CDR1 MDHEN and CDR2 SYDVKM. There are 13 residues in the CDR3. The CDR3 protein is CASSFRGQTEAFF. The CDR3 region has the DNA TGTGCCAGCAGTTTTAGGGGACAAACTGAAGCTTTCTTT.

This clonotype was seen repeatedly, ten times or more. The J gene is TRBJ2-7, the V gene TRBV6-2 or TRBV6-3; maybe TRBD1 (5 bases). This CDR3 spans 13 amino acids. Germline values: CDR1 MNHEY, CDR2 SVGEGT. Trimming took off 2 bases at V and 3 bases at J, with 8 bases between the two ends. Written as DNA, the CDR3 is TGTGCCAGCAGTTACCAGGGTATCTACGAGCAGTACTTC. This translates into CASSYQGIYEQYF.

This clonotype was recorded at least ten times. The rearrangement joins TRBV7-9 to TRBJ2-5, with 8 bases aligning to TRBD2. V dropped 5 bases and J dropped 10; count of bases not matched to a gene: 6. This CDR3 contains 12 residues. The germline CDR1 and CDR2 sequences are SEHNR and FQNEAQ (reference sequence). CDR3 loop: CASSPAGAGQYF. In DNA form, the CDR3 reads TGTGCCAGCAGCCCAGCGGGAGCGGGCCAGTACTTC.

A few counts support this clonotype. CDR3 DNA sequence: TGTGCCAGCAGCTTAAGCCGGGGGCGCTTCTACGAGCAGTACTTC. Translated, it gives CASSLSRGRFYEQYF. The chain carries TRBV7-9 and TRBJ2-7; D may be TRBD1 or TRBD2 (6 bases each). The CDR3 is 15 residues long. The ends were cut back, 2 bases at V and 3 bases at J, with 14 bases in the middle. Germline CDR1 reads SEHNR; CDR2 reads FQNEAQ (reference sequence).

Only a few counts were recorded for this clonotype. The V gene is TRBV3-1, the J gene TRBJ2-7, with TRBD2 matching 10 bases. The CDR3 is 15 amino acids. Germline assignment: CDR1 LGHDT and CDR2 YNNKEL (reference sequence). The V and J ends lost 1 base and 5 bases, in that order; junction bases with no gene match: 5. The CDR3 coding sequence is TGTGCCAGCAGCCAAGCAGCGGGAGGGGGACACGAGCAGTACTTC. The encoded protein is CASSQAAGGGHEQYF.

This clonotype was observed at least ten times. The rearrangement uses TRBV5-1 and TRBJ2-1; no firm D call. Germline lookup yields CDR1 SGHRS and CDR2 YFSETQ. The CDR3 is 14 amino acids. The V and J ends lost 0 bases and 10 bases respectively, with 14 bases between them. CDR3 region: CASSLDGYPREQFF. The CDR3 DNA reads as TGCGCCAGCAGCTTGGACGGGTACCCCAGAGAGCAGTTCTTC. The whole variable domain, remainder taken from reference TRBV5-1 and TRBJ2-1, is KAGVTQTPRYLIKTRGQQVTLSCSPISGHRSVSWYQQTPGQGLQFLFEYFSETQRNKGNFPGRFSGRQFSNSRSEMNVSTLELGDSALYLCASSLDGYPREQFFGPGTRLTVL.

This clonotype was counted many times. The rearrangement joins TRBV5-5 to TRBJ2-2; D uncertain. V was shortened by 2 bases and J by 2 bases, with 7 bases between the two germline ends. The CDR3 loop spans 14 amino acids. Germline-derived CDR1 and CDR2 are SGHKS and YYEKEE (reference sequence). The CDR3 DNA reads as TGTGCCAGCAGCTTTGACGTTAACACCGGGGAGCTGTTTTTT. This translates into CASSFDVNTGELFF. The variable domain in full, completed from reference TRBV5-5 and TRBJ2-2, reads DAGVTQSPTHLIKTRGQQVTLRCSPISGHKSVSWYQQVLGQGPQFIFQYYEKEERGRGNFPDRFSARQFPNYSSELNVNALLLGDSALYLCASSFDVNTGELFFGEGSRLTVL.

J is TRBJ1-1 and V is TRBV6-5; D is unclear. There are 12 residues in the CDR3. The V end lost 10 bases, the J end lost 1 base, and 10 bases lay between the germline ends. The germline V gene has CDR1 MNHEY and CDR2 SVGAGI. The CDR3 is CATRLWNTEAFF. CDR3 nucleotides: TGTGCCACCCGCCTATGGAACACTGAAGCTTTCTTT.

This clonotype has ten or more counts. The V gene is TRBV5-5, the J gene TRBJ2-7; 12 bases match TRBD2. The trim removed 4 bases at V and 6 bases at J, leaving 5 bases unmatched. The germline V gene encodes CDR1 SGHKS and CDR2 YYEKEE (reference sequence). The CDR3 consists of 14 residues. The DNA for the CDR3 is TGTGCCAGCAGCCAACTAGCGGGAGGCACCGAGCAGTACTTC. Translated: CASSQLAGGTEQYF.